The 29 T cell receptor beta chains below all came from one sample that was sequenced in a study of blood T cell repertoires in COVID-19. Only in-frame clones appear in the TCRdb table, and some are missing; sequencing was by immunoSEQ multiplex PCR. The table lists about 68,000 clones, roughly 90% of them singletons. Input material: peripheral blood. The source is a man in his forties with COVID-19, enrolled during active disease.

CDR3 nucleotides: TGTGCCAGCAGGGCCGGGACTAGGCAGGAGACCCAGTACTTC. Translating it yields CASRAGTRQETQYF. This chain joins TRBV5-4 and TRBJ2-5, with 8 nucleotides matching TRBD2. Germline V gives CDR1 SGHNT, CDR2 YYREEE (reference sequence). Trimming removed 5 bases from V and 5 bases from J; junction bases left unmatched: 8. This CDR3 spans 14 amino acids.

V and J are TRBV28 and TRBJ2-7; D is ambiguous. The CDR3 is 11 residues long. Germline assignment: CDR1 MDHEN and CDR2 SYDVKM. V lost 4 bases and J lost 3, with 4 bases in between. The CDR3 loop reads CASSSNYEQYF. The DNA for the CDR3 is TGTGCCAGCAGTTCCAACTACGAGCAGTACTTC.

The V and J genes are TRBV19 and TRBJ1-2; TRBD1 matches at 7 bases. The CDR3 consists of 14 residues. Germline lookup yields CDR1 LNHDA and CDR2 SQIVND (reference sequence). The V gene end was trimmed by 5 bases and the J gene end by 4 bases; junction bases not matched to a gene: 7. CDR3 loop: CASSSRQGAYGYTF. The CDR3 DNA follows: TGTGCCAGTAGTTCGCGACAGGGCGCCTATGGCTACACCTTC.

The chain employs TRBV5-1 and TRBJ1-2; D unresolved. CDR3 length: 17 amino acids. Germline V gives CDR1 SGHRS, CDR2 YFSETQ. Trimming cost V 0 bases and J 2 bases, with 17 bases left between them. The CDR3 loop is CASSLDWFRRGNYGYTF. For the CDR3, the DNA is TGCGCCAGCAGCTTGGATTGGTTCAGAAGAGGGAACTATGGCTACACCTTC.

CDR3 protein: CASSPFNRDGAFF. The CDR3 DNA sequence: TGTGCCAGCAGTCCTTTTAACAGGGATGGGGCTTTCTTT. This chain links TRBV7-8 with TRBJ1-1, with D perhaps TRBD1 (6 bases). Germline-derived CDR1 and CDR2 are SGHVS and FQNEAQ. The CDR3 runs 13 residues. V was cut by 6 bases and J by 11 bases, with 19 bases left in between.

The chain carries TRBV3-1 (or the pseudogene TRBV3-2) and TRBJ1-5, with 10 bases lining up with TRBD1. Losses at the gene ends were 4 bases for V and 7 bases for J; bases not matched to a gene: 1. This CDR3 spans 13 amino acids. The germline V gene has CDR1 LGHDT and CDR2 YNNKEL (reference sequence). DNA for the CDR3: TGTGCCAGCAGCCGGGACAGGGGCCAGCCCCAGCATTTT. It is translated as CASSRDRGQPQHF.

The rearrangement uses TRBV6-5 and TRBJ1-4; maybe TRBD1 (6 bases). V lost 6 bases, J lost 7 bases, and 12 bases lay in between. CDR1 MNHEY and CDR2 SVGAGI come from the germline V gene. This CDR3 spans 13 amino acids. The CDR3 nucleotides are TGTGCCAGCAGGACAGGTTTTGGTGAAAAACTGTTTTTT. It translates to CASRTGFGEKLFF.

This rearrangement joins TRBV18 to TRBJ1-4; the D is unclear. Trimming stripped 4 bases from V and 0 bases from J, with 12 bases between. The germline V gene has CDR1 KGHSH and CDR2 LQKENI. The CDR3 runs to 16 residues. In DNA, the CDR3 is TGTGCCAGCTCACTGGGAGATTTTGCAACTAATGAAAAACTGTTTTTT. This sequence encodes CASSLGDFATNEKLFF.

The CDR3 loop is CASSLGGQLETQYF. CDR3 in DNA: TGTGCCAGCAGCTTAGGGGGACAACTAGAGACCCAGTACTTC. The chain has TRBV7-3 and TRBJ2-5; a weak D match, TRBD1 (6 bases). Germline values: CDR1 SGHTA, CDR2 FQGTGA. Trimming left V 2 bases short and J 4 bases short, with 11 bases between. This CDR3 is built from 14 residues.

The chain uses TRBV3-1 (or the pseudogene TRBV3-2) and TRBJ2-5; 8 positions match TRBD2. CDR1 LGHDT and CDR2 YNNKEL come from the germline V gene (reference sequence). J was trimmed by 5 bases and V by 5 bases; bases with no gene match: 10. This CDR3 spans 15 amino acids. CDR3 nucleotides: TGTGCCAGCAGCAGCTCCGGGACTAGAGGGGAGACCCAGTACTTC. Translating gives CASSSSGTRGETQYF.

This chain connects TRBV19 to TRBJ2-3; perhaps TRBD1 as D (5 bases). Trimming stripped 5 bases from V and 0 bases from J, with 15 bases between. The CDR3 has 16 residues. From germline, CDR1 is LNHDA and CDR2 SQIVND (reference sequence). Here the CDR3 reads CASSSPKTASTDTQYF. The CDR3 DNA is TGTGCCAGTAGTTCCCCTAAGACAGCTAGCACAGATACGCAGTATTTT. Full variable domain (outside the CDR3, taken from reference TRBV19 and TRBJ2-3): DGGITQSPKYLFRKEGQNVTLSCEQNLNHDAMYWYRQDPGQGLRLIYYSQIVNDFQKGDIAEGYSVSREKKESFPLTVTSAQKNPTAFYLCASSSPKTASTDTQYFGPGTRLTVL.

The CDR3 is CASTGGNQPQHF. The CDR3 DNA follows: TGTGCCAGCACGGGGGGCAATCAGCCCCAGCATTTT. This chain connects TRBV2 to TRBJ1-5, with TRBD1 as a possible D gene (5 bases). This CDR3 is 12 amino acids long. Germline values: CDR1 SNHLY, CDR2 FYNNEI. V lost 7 bases and J lost 2, with 6 bases in between.

The chain carries TRBV5-1 and TRBJ2-5; D possibly corresponds to TRBD1 (7 bases). V shed 3 bases and J shed 3 bases, with 15 bases lying between them. There are 15 residues in the CDR3. CDR1 and CDR2 from the germline V gene are SGHRS and YFSETQ. The CDR3 nucleotides read TGCGCCAGCAGCTACGGAGGGGGCATAAAAGAGACCCAGTACTTC. Protein sequence: CASSYGGGIKETQYF.

The J gene is TRBJ2-7, the V gene TRBV5-1; D is unresolved. V dropped 4 bases and J dropped 2 bases, with 7 bases sitting between them. Germline V CDR1 and CDR2: SGHRS, YFSETQ. The CDR3 has 12 amino acids. As DNA, the CDR3 is TGCGCCAGCAGCCTAACAGCCTACGAGCAGTACTTC. Encoded protein: CASSLTAYEQYF. Filled out from reference TRBV5-1 and TRBJ2-7, the complete variable domain reads KAGVTQTPRYLIKTRGQQVTLSCSPISGHRSVSWYQQTPGQGLQFLFEYFSETQRNKGNFPGRFSGRQFSNSRSEMNVSTLELGDSALYLCASSLTAYEQYFGPGTRLTVT.

The CDR3 loop reads CASSLEGGGFIGTQYF. The CDR3, as DNA: TGCGCCAGCAGCTTGGAGGGCGGGGGCTTCATAGGTACGCAGTATTTT. This chain connects TRBV5-1 to TRBJ2-3; D may be TRBD2 (7 bases). This CDR3 is 16 amino acids long. CDR1 is SGHRS, CDR2 YFSETQ, per germline. The V gene lost 0 bases and the J gene lost 8 bases, with 19 bases spanning the gap.

This clone was observed a single time. This chain uses TRBV10-1 with TRBJ2-3; 7 bases fit TRBD1. The CDR3 extends over 16 amino acids. Unmatched junction bases numbered 7, after V lost 3 bases and J lost 1 base. Germline values: CDR1 WNHNN, CDR2 SYGVQD (reference sequence). The DNA for the CDR3 is TGCGCCAGCAGTGATACGACAGGGCCTGGCACAGATACGCAGTATTTT. This sequence encodes CASSDTTGPGTDTQYF.

The chain has TRBV19 and TRBJ2-1; 10 nucleotides agree with TRBD1. Germline V gene data show CDR1 as LNHDA and CDR2 as SQIVND (reference sequence). The CDR3 sequence is 16 residues long. After removal of 4 bases from V and 5 bases from J, the junction contained 8 bases not matched to a gene. The CDR3 spells CASSTTGTGVDNEQFF. As DNA, the CDR3 is TGTGCCAGTAGTACAACCGGGACAGGGGTGGACAATGAGCAGTTCTTC. Complete variable domain (other parts from reference TRBV19 and TRBJ2-1): DGGITQSPKYLFRKEGQNVTLSCEQNLNHDAMYWYRQDPGQGLRLIYYSQIVNDFQKGDIAEGYSVSREKKESFPLTVTSAQKNPTAFYLCASSTTGTGVDNEQFFGPGTRLTVL.

The chain has TRBV18 and TRBJ2-3; TRBD1 agrees at 8 bases. J gave up 8 bases and V 3 bases, and 16 bases lay outside the gene matches. This CDR3 has 17 residues. Germline V gene lookup returns CDR1 KGHSH and CDR2 LQKENI. The CDR3 is CASSPILQGDSGGTQYF. Here the CDR3 DNA reads TGTGCCAGCTCACCCATATTACAGGGGGACTCAGGCGGTACGCAGTATTTT.

This clone is a singleton in its sample. V is TRBV6-5 and J is TRBJ2-2; D call uncertain. This CDR3 contains 15 residues. Trimming cost V 5 bases and J 1 base, with 11 bases left between them. Germline V gives CDR1 MNHEY, CDR2 SVGAGI. The DNA of the CDR3 is TGTGCCAGCAGTCCTATAACAGAGAACACCGGGGAGCTGTTTTTT. Translation gives CASSPITENTGELFF.

This chain joins TRBV28 and TRBJ2-2; TRBD2 matches 8 bases. Looked up from germline, CDR1 is MDHEN and CDR2 is SYDVKM. The V gene end was trimmed by 6 bases and the J gene end by 1 base; junction bases not matched to a gene: 4. This CDR3 contains 15 residues. The CDR3 sequence: CASRSTSGNTGELFF. The CDR3, as DNA: TGTGCCAGCAGGTCTACTAGCGGGAACACCGGGGAGCTGTTTTTT.

The CDR3 is CASSPRGVEDVAFF. The CDR3 DNA follows: TGTGCCAGCAGTCCCCGGGGGGTCGAGGACGTCGCTTTCTTT. The genes are TRBV6-5 and TRBJ1-1; D is perhaps TRBD1 (5 bases). This CDR3 comprises 14 residues. Trimming cost V 5 bases and J 11 bases, with 21 bases left between them. Germline V gene sequence: CDR1 MNHEY, CDR2 SVGAGI.

V gene TRBV6-1 combines with J gene TRBJ2-1, with a weak D call TRBD1 (5 bases). The CDR3 contains 19 residues. From germline, CDR1 is MNHNS and CDR2 SASEGT. Trimming left V 0 bases short and J 2 bases short, with 20 bases between. The CDR3 nucleotides read TGTGCCAGCAGTGAAGCCCGTTTTATAGGGGCAATAACCTACAATGAGCAGTTCTTC. Protein product: CASSEARFIGAITYNEQFF.

The chain combines TRBV13 with TRBJ2-7; 13 bases match TRBD2. The CDR3 runs to 15 residues. Germline V CDR1 and CDR2: PRHDT, FYEKMQ (reference sequence). Unmatched junction bases numbered 5, after V lost 5 bases and J lost 4 bases. CDR3 DNA: TGTGCCAGCAGCGGAGGGACTAGCGGGGAATACGAGCAGTACTTC. It codes for CASSGGTSGEYEQYF.

This chain links TRBV9 with TRBJ1-2; 9 positions match TRBD1. Per the germline V gene, CDR1 is SGDLS and CDR2 is YYNGEE. Trimming took 6 bases from V and 4 from J; bases not matched to a gene: 7. The CDR3 is 14 residues long. This CDR3 reads CASNKDRGGYGYTF. DNA for the CDR3: TGTGCCAGCAACAAGGACAGGGGTGGCTATGGCTACACCTTC.

The chain couples TRBV6-1 to TRBJ2-3; 11 bases fit TRBD2. Trimming removed 3 bases from V and 11 bases from J; junction bases left unmatched: 10. This CDR3 has 15 residues. Germline V CDR1 and CDR2: MNHNS, SASEGT. The CDR3 sequence is CASSDPLASGGRQYF. The DNA for the CDR3 is TGTGCCAGCAGTGACCCCCTGGCTAGCGGGGGGAGGCAGTATTTT.

The V and J genes are TRBV10-1 and TRBJ2-5; the match to TRBD2 covers 9 bases. Germline-derived CDR1 and CDR2 are WNHNN and SYGVQD (reference sequence). Trimming took 3 bases from V and 5 from J; bases not matched to a gene: 7. This CDR3 has 15 residues. This CDR3 is CASSEIAGEVETQYF. The CDR3 DNA sequence: TGCGCCAGCAGTGAAATAGCGGGGGAGGTGGAGACCCAGTACTTC.

The CDR3 DNA follows: TGTGCCATCAGTGAAGGCGGGGGGCCCACAGATACGCAGTATTTT. It is translated as CAISEGGGPTDTQYF. This chain joins TRBV10-3 and TRBJ2-3, with 8 bases lining up with TRBD2. With 3 bases clipped from V and 2 bases from J, the junction kept 4 bases outside the gene matches. The germline CDR1 and CDR2 sequences are ENHRY and SYGVKD. CDR3 length: 15 residues.

The chain recombines TRBV4-1 with TRBJ1-2, with a tentative D call TRBD1 (6 bases). V dropped 2 bases and J dropped 6 bases, with 13 bases sitting between them. CDR3 length equals 14 residues. Germline V gives CDR1 MGHRA, CDR2 YSYEKL. CDR3 region: CASSQSGTSDGYTF. The CDR3 region has the DNA TGCGCCAGCAGCCAATCTGGGACATCGGATGGCTACACCTTC.

The CDR3 nucleotides read TGTGCCACCGTGGACAGGGCGAACTATGGCTACACCTTC. It translates to CATVDRANYGYTF. The chain recombines TRBV28 with TRBJ1-2; 8 bases are shared with TRBD1. This CDR3 region has 13 residues. The germline V gene has CDR1 MDHEN and CDR2 SYDVKM. The trim removed 10 bases at V and 2 bases at J, leaving 6 bases unmatched.